This T cell receptor (beta chain) stems from a study of low-dose radiotherapy and immunotherapy resistance in tumors. Study in general: The regimen for patients comprised intravenous nivolumab 240 mg every two weeks plus intravenous ipilimumab 1 mg/kg every six weeks.

This clonotype was picked up many times. Time point given: before trial treatment. TRAV and TRBV primers primed cDNA for both TCRalpha and TCRbeta. Over roughly 19 PCR cycles, TCRs were amplified from a constant-region primer and V-primer adapter. TCRdb fed the reads into MiXCR, producing one record per CDR3 protein. The data hold about 82,000 distinct CDR3 sequences, with approximately 17% observed a single time. After removal of 5 bases from V and 3 bases from J, the junction contained 12 bases not matched to a gene. CDR1 and CDR2 from the germline V gene are MNHEY and SVGAGI. The CDR3 length is 16 residues.

The sample in question was PBMCs, obtained before treatment. The genes are TRBV6-5 and TRBJ2-7, with 8 bases fitting TRBD2. This clonotype originated in a male donor with prostate cancer. As DNA, the CDR3 is TGTGCCAGCAGTCATCGGGAGTCGGGAGGGAACTACGAGCAGTACTTC. This sequence encodes CASSHRESGGNYEQYF.